Below, one TCR beta chain is given with its context. Its antigen is unknown. Base qualities are not provided; no much larger clone lies one nucleotide away. The source of the sample is a study of cytomegalovirus exposure and HLA in healthy donors listed by TCRdb under 2017. Turning to the overall study: An earlier analysis of roughly 630 of the donors reported 276 Gb of sequence data and 100 million to 130 million unique TCR beta sequences from 150 million to 200 million T cells. About 300 gigabases of sequencing data and approximately 85 million unique TCR sequences were included in an early release covering 500 to 750 HLA-typed donors. Among the roughly 400 genotyped donors, approximately 82% belonged to the genetic ancestry cluster associated with self-reported Caucasian donors. The study aimed to test whether cataloging public T cell receptors could reveal signatures of past pathogen exposure. Using immunosequencing, the study profiled T cell repertoires from fewer than 850 subjects and related those repertoires to cytomegalovirus serostatus. A separate validation cohort of 100 to 150 different subjects was used in addition to the 666-subject first cohort. High-throughput TCR immunosequencing, statistical association of individual TCRs with disease status, and machine learning were combined to predict cytomegalovirus infection status. To study patterns of TCR occurrence, a later analysis re-analyzed previously published TCR beta repertoires from 700 or so donors and added high-resolution HLA genotyping. The later analysis used no new phenotypic data to find candidate immune exposures, relying instead on TCR beta sequences and their occurrence across donors. An earlier analysis of around 540 of the donors applied high-throughput TCR beta sequencing to assess whether each TCR beta V gene segment acted as functional or pseudogenic. Donor age, sex, ethnicity and CMV serostatus were compiled together with the repertoire data. A later genetic analysis used genome-wide SNP genotypes for about 60% of the roughly 700 donors, treating that subset as a discovery cohort. Every repertoire in the discovery cohort had been generated on one and the same sequencing platform. Both class I and class II loci were covered by HLA typing, at four-digit resolution. Typing coverage varied by locus: roughly 620-640 donors for A, B, C, DRB1 and DQB1; more than 500 for DQA1; around 570 for DPA1; 450 to 480 for DPB1. A handful of DR-DQ haplotypes were handled as single units for association and clustering because linkage in the cohort was strong. On average, 235,054 unique TCR beta nucleotide sequences were sequenced per donor among roughly 430 genotyped donors of the cohort, with roughly 18% of those sequences being non-productive. What the work shows at the level of the full study, not this receptor alone: Some IMGT-functional V segments, including TRBV6-2 and TRBV6-3, could not be distinguished by the 87-base-pair reads and were therefore excluded. The authors suggested that the approach could potentially be generalized to other disease states and immunological phenotypes. V-gene and J-gene trimming of TCR beta chains was associated with a missense DCLRE1C variant in a later genetic analysis, and the association was replicated in an independent cohort. In the study, around 150 TCR beta chains were listed as associated with cytomegalovirus. The only immune exposure information available for the cohort was CMV serostatus. Because some donors lacked HLA typing at each locus, the association tests relied only on the typed subset. In this cohort, only TCR beta chains were sequenced, and detectable features were limited by the absence of alpha or paired-chain data. The earlier analysis of approximately 540 of the donors excluded fewer than 20 rarely observed V segments, including chromosome 9 orphons, because counts were too low. A later analysis associated approximately 17,000 TCR beta sequences with specific HLA alleles at a false discovery rate of 0.05. A further reported finding was that TCR beta sequences accurately predicted the HLA-A and HLA-B alleles for most subjects in the first cohort. The classifier was reported to diagnose cytomegalovirus status with high specificity and sensitivity in both the original and validation cohorts. Roughly uniform sequencing depth across donors was assumed in presence/absence analyses, although this assumption may not hold. An earlier analysis of 450 to 750 of the donors showed that most TCR beta V segments appeared in productive rearrangements either about 87% or about 30% of the time, which broadly matched IMGT annotations. A later analysis reported that several top co-occurrence clusters appeared linked to parvovirus B19, influenza, CMV and Epstein-Barr virus. According to a later analysis, most CMV-associated TCR beta chains appeared to be HLA-restricted, and the HLA associations seemed to be driven largely by CMV exposure. A few of the identified cytomegalovirus-associated TCR beta chains were confirmed in vitro to be specific for cytomegalovirus antigens. Assigning TCR associations to individual alleles was difficult when HLA alleles, especially DR and DQ, strongly co-occurred. A later analysis found that TCR association rates varied across HLA loci, with DRB1 alleles showing the most associated TCRs and HLA-C alleles the fewest. Most TCR sequences were seen in very few donors, while some public TCRs were found in many individuals. A later analysis found that HLA-associated TCR beta chains were more clonally expanded and had lower generation probabilities than equally common non-associated chains. According to a later genetic analysis, donors in an Asian-associated ancestry cluster had fewer N-insertions in productive TCRs than the approximately 670-donor mean. A group of highly shared sequence variants was considered likely to be a technical artifact of the sequencing pipeline. Correlated functional status among segregating V segments might be attributable to linkage disequilibrium, but an unknown experimental factor could not be ruled out.

Library preparation used the immunoSEQ multiplex PCR assay. A mixture of 60 forward primers for TCR Vbeta segments and 13 reverse primers for TCR Jbeta segments was used in the multiplex PCR. The CDR3 region of rearranged TCR beta genes was amplified from genomic DNA by a multiplex PCR assay. The Illumina HiSeq System was used to sequence the amplified TCR beta libraries as 87-base-pair reads. As for the original processing: In a later analysis, some 80 million unique TCR beta chains were counted across the roughly 670 repertoires, and roughly 9.9 million of these chains were shared by at least two donors. Raw reads were error-corrected and collapsed into unique sequences with a nearest-neighbor algorithm that merged closely related sequences to remove PCR and sequencing errors. V, D and J gene segments were assigned by aligning CDR3 sequences to IMGT reference sequences. Each retained sequence needed at least a six-nucleotide match to both a V gene segment and a J gene segment. A rearrangement counted as productive if the CDR3 had no stop codons and remained in frame with V and J, and every other rearrangement counted as non-productive. Following IMGT convention, CDR3 was defined as the stretch from the second conserved V-encoded cysteine up to the conserved J-encoded phenylalanine. Sequences without an unambiguous match to a single V gene segment were excluded from the earlier analysis of about 600 of the donors. In an earlier analysis of a few hundred of the donors, a V segment was called functional when productive rearrangements were above 56.7%, and segregating when the standard deviation between donors exceeded 5%. A statistical classification framework was developed to diagnose cytomegalovirus status using the catalog of TCR beta chain sequences. V and J gene assignment, in a later analysis, came from comparing TCR nucleotide sequences with IMGT/GENE-DB human TR gene sequences. A later analysis assigned CDR3 sequences and most-parsimonious VDJ recombination scenarios with the TCRdist pipeline. In a later analysis, each TCR beta chain was defined by its CDR3 amino acid sequence together with its V-gene family, and reads without a unique V-gene family were excluded. As a way to deal with suspected cross-contamination and a sequencing artifact, a later analysis dropped under 600 nucleotide sequences that were highly shared and had low generation probability. A later analysis calculated a clonal expansion index for each public chain from normalized within-repertoire ranks of inferred template counts. A later analysis computed generation probabilities with a VDJ recombination model fitted to out-of-frame rearrangements, and checked the results against IGoR. In a later analysis, TCR-TCR, TCR-HLA and TCR-CMV co-occurrence was scored with hypergeometric tests, and a repertoire-size bias correction was applied to TCR pairs. False discovery rates were estimated in a later analysis by permuting HLA or CMV assignments 20 times. A later analysis grouped co-occurring TCRs with DBSCAN, adding TCRdist sequence similarity when clustering within HLA-allele-positive subsets. Repertoires with fewer than 30,000 or more than 120,000 public chains, plus five repertoires with anomalous nucleotide sharing, were excluded from co-occurrence clustering. TCRdb took this table from immuneACCESS and kept in-frame rearrangements with V and J called. Such tables lack part of the clones; where checked against another copy, unresolved V genes explain under half of the gap, and the rest is unexplained. V and J calls and clone size come straight from that table; D and trimming were deduced from the DNA. The sample table lists approximately 200,000 clones, 84% of them with a count of one. About 0.25% of the sample goes to the ten largest clones.

The germline V gene yields MGHRA for CDR1 and YSYEKL for CDR2. At the junction V is shortened by 8 bases and J by 4 bases; bases outside the gene matches: 13. From cysteine to phenylalanine, the CDR3 is 15 amino acids long. Left in the record is the CDR3 DNA by itself, 45 bases read in frame from the first base. The cohort consisted of some 730 healthy bone marrow donors. Cohort members were all nominally healthy when sampled, although unrecorded immune exposures were likely present. The donor was CMV seronegative and belonged to the group of approximately 320 seronegative cohort members. A peripheral blood sample was provided by each donor, and peripheral blood mononuclear cells were used for TCR beta sequencing. Genomic DNA was extracted from the blood cell samples with the Qiagen DNeasy Blood Extraction Kit.

Source material: PBMCs. Rearrangement joined TRBV4-1 to TRBJ2-7; 8 central bases correspond to TRBD2. The clonotype originates from a boy between 10 and 17 years old in good health and CMV-seronegative. The DNA sequence is TGCGCCAGCGGGTTAGCGGGACGTGTCGCGTACGAGCAGTACTTC. It specifies CASGLAGRVAYEQYF.